This is a list of T cell receptor beta chains from one sample in a study of blood T cell repertoires in COVID-19. Only in-frame clones appear in the TCRdb table, and some are missing; sequencing was by immunoSEQ multiplex PCR. The repertoire holds approximately 360,000 clones, with less than 90% as singletons. Sequenced: PBMCs or T cells enriched from blood (not recorded which). All receptors derive from a woman between 50 and 59 years old who had recovered from COVID-19. Both conserved end residues are part of each CDR3. A D gene is named only where the DNA matches it firmly. Size tells how often a clone was seen (once, few, many) or the class of an expanded clone, and some rows leave it out.

>TRBJ2-2|TRBV9|-|TRBD2
TGTCCCTACCGGGCGGGGGGACACACCGGGGAGCTGTTTTTT
CPYRAGGHTGELFF
>TRBJ2-6|TRBV6-6|-|-
TGTGCCAGCAGTCCGCACCTGGGCTCTAGCTCCGGGGCCAACGTCCTGACTTTC
CASSPHLGSSSGANVLTF
>TRBJ2-2|TRBV5-4|-|TRBD2
TGTGCCAGCCACAGACGATCGGGGGGTACAGTAGACACCGGGGAGCTGTTTTTT
CASHRRSGGTVDTGELFF
>TRBJ2-5|TRBV7-2|-|TRBD2
TGTGCCAGCAGCTTCTCTAGCGGGAGGGCCGGGGAGACCCAGTACTTC
CASSFSSGRAGETQYF
>TRBJ1-5|TRBV4-1|-|-
TGCGCCAGCGGGCAGGGTGATCAGCCCCAGCATTTT
CASGQGDQPQHF
>TRBJ2-7|TRBV5-6|-|TRBD1
TGTGCCAGCAGCCCGCCGGGACAGGGCTACGAGCAGTACTTC
CASSPPGQGYEQYF
>TRBJ1-4|TRBV4-1|-|-
TGCGCCAGCAGGAATATTGGGAGGAAAACTAATGAAAAACTGTTTTTT
CASRNIGRKTNEKLFF
>TRBJ1-3|TRBV4-3|-|TRBD1
TGCGCCAGCAGCGCGGGACAGGGGGGAAACACCATATATTTT
CASSAGQGGNTIYF
>TRBJ2-5|TRBV7-2|-|TRBD1
TGTGCCAGCAGCTGGGGGACAGGGGGAGAGACCCAGTACTTC
CASSWGTGGETQYF
>TRBJ2-7|TRBV7-2|-|-
TGTGCCAGCAGCCTGCCGGGGTACGAGCAGTACTTC
CASSLPGYEQYF
>TRBJ1-1|TRBV7-2|-|TRBD1
TGTGCCAGCAGCTTAGCTAACCCATCCTTCGGACAGGGGGTGGCTGCAGCTTTCTTT
CASSLANPSFGQGVAAAFF
>TRBJ2-3|TRBV19|-|TRBD1
TGTGCCAGTAGTATAGCGGGACAGTCTAGAACAGATACGCAGTATTTT
CASSIAGQSRTDTQYF
>TRBJ2-5|TRBV6-2/TRBV6-3|-|-
TGTGCCAGCAGTTACGGGGGACAAGGGCATAAAGAGACCCAGTACTTC
CASSYGGQGHKETQYF
>TRBJ2-7|TRBV7-2|-|TRBD1
TGTGCCAGCAGCGGGAGGGGACAGGGGGCTTACGAGCAGTACTTC
CASSGRGQGAYEQYF
>TRBJ2-2|TRBV7-8|-|-
TGTGCCAGCAGCCCCCCGGCGGGGACGGTTACCGGGGAGCTGTTTTTT
CASSPPAGTVTGELFF
>TRBJ1-6|TRBV25-1|-|-
TGTGCCAGCAGTCGCGGAGGAGACAATTCACCCCTCCACTTT
CASSRGGDNSPLHF
>TRBJ1-5|TRBV19|-|-
TGTGCCAGTAGTATAGATATCCCTCCACTCAATCAGCCCCAGCATTTT
CASSIDIPPLNQPQHF
>TRBJ1-1|TRBV6-5|once|-
TGTGCCAGCTGGTGGGCAGACTACACCAACACTGAAGCTTTCTTT
CASWWADYTNTEAFF
>TRBJ2-1|TRBV7-2|-|TRBD1
TGTGCCAGCAAACTCTCCGGGACAGGGCCTTACAATGAGCAGTTCTTC
CASKLSGTGPYNEQFF
>TRBJ2-7|TRBV7-3|-|TRBD1
TGTGCCAGCAGCCCCACAGGGGGCCCCGGCCCCTACGAGCAGTACTTC
CASSPTGGPGPYEQYF
>TRBJ1-6|TRBV7-2|-|TRBD1
TGTGCCAGCACCCCGGGACAGGGGTTTAGGTCACCCCTCCACTTT
CASTPGQGFRSPLHF
>TRBJ2-3|TRBV24-1|-|TRBD1
TGTGCCACCAGTGGGGCTTCCGGGACAGGGGCAGATACGCAGTATTTT
CATSGASGTGADTQYF
>TRBJ2-5|TRBV6-1|-|TRBD1
TGTGCCAGCAGTGAAGTTATGGGGACAGGGTTCCAAGAGACCCAGTACTTC
CASSEVMGTGFQETQYF
>TRBJ2-1|TRBV29-1|-|-
TGCAGCGTTGCCGTTGGCAACTCCTACAATGAGCAGTTCTTC
CSVAVGNSYNEQFF
>TRBJ1-1|TRBV19|-|TRBD1
TGTGCCAGTAAACAGGGGGTCAACACTGAAGCTTTCTTT
CASKQGVNTEAFF
>TRBJ2-1|TRBV24-1|once|TRBD2
TGTGCCACCAGAGCCTCGGGTAGCGGGGCGGATGAGCAGTTCTTC
CATRASGSGADEQFF
>TRBJ1-2|TRBV4-1|few|-
TGCGCCAGCAGCCACCCCGACAGGAACTATGGCTACACCTTC
CASSHPDRNYGYTF
>TRBJ1-6|TRBV27|-|-
TGTGCCAGCAGTTTGGCAGGGTATTCACCCCTCCACTTT
CASSLAGYSPLHF
>TRBJ2-1|TRBV29-1|-|-
TGCAGCGTTGAGTCTGCCCCCGGCTCCTACAATGAGCAGTTCTTC
CSVESAPGSYNEQFF
>TRBJ1-3|TRBV7-6|-|TRBD1
TGTGCCAGCAGCCCCGGGACAGGAACCTTCTCTGGAAACACCATATATTTT
CASSPGTGTFSGNTIYF
>TRBJ1-5|TRBV19|-|-
TGTGCCAGTAGTATAGATCGGACAGCGACCAATCAGCCCCAGCATTTT
CASSIDRTATNQPQHF
>TRBJ2-7|TRBV15|-|-
TGTGCCACCAGCAGAGAACGCGGGCCCTCCTACGAGCAGTACTTC
CATSRERGPSYEQYF
>TRBJ2-1|TRBV18|-|-
TGTGCCAGCTCACCCGCCGGGGCCTACAATGAGCAGTTCTTC
CASSPAGAYNEQFF
>TRBJ1-1|TRBV12-2|-|-
TGTGCAAGTCGCTTAAGTACAGGGCCGACGAACACTGAAGCTTTCTTT
CASRLSTGPTNTEAFF
>TRBJ2-1|TRBV5-8|once|TRBD2
TGTGCCAGCAGCTTGTATGCAGCGGGAGGGCCGTACAATGAGCAGTTCTTC
CASSLYAAGGPYNEQFF
>TRBJ2-1|TRBV5-5|-|TRBD2
TGTGCCAGCAGCCCCGGGGTAGCGGGGGGCTACAATGAGCAGTTCTTC
CASSPGVAGGYNEQFF
>TRBJ1-1|TRBV27|-|TRBD1
TGTGCCAGCAGAGGACAGGGGGTAGGAGCTTTCTTT
CASRGQGVGAFF
>TRBJ2-1|TRBV6-4|-|TRBD2
TGTGCCAGCAGTGAAGAAGGACTAGCGGGAGATGGTGAGCAGTTCTTC
CASSEEGLAGDGEQFF
>TRBJ2-3|TRBV19|once|TRBD1
TGTGCCAGTAGGTGGCAGGGGGAAGGAGATACGCAGTATTTT
CASRWQGEGDTQYF
>TRBJ2-2|TRBV5-1|many|-
TGCGCCAGCAGCTTCCCCGGGGGATACACCGGGGAGCTGTTTTTT
CASSFPGGYTGELFF
>TRBJ1-5|TRBV5-1|-|-
TGCGCCAGCAGCTTGGAATCCGGCAATCAGCCCCAGCATTTT
CASSLESGNQPQHF
>TRBJ1-4|TRBV5-8|-|-
TGTGCCAGCCAGCTTGGAACGGGGGGTGGTGAAAAACTGTTTTTT
CASQLGTGGGEKLFF
>TRBJ2-5|TRBV6-2/TRBV6-3|-|-
TGTGCCAGCAGTTTCGGCAGCGTCGAAGAGACCCAGTACTTC
CASSFGSVEETQYF